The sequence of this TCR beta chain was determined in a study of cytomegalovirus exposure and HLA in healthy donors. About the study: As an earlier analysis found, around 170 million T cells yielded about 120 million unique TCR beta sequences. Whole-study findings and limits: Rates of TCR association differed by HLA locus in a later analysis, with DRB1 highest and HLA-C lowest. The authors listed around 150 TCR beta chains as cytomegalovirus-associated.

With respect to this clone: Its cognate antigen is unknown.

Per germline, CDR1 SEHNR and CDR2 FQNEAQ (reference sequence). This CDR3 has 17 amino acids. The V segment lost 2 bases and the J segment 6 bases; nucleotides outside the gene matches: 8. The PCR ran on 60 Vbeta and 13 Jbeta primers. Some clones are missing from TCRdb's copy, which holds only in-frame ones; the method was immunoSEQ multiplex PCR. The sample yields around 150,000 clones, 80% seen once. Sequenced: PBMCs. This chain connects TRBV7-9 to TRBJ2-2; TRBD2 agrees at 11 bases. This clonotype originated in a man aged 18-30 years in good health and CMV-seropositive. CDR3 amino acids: CASSLPLGLAGSGELFF. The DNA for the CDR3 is TGTGCCAGCAGCTTACCGCTTGGACTAGCGGGCTCCGGGGAGCTGTTTTTT.